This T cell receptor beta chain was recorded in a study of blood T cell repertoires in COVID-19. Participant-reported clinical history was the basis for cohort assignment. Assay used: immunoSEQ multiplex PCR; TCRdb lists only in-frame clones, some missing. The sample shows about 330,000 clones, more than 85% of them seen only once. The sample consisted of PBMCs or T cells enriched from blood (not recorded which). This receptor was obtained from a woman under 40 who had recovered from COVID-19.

Written as DNA, the CDR3 is TGTGCTAGTGGTTTGGTCATAGCGGGAGAGGTTTCGGATGAGCAGTTCTTC. It encodes CASGLVIAGEVSDEQFF. The chain has TRBV12-5 and TRBJ2-1; 9 positions match TRBD2. The CDR3 length is 17 residues. Germline CDR1 LGHNT, CDR2 FRNRAP. Unmatched junction bases numbered 11, after V lost 0 bases and J lost 8 bases.